This T cell receptor (beta chain) emerged from a study of Ad26.COV2.S vaccination and SARS-CoV-2 variants. Across the whole study: By the intramuscular route, Ad26.COV2.S was given once, or twice 56 days apart. Study-level points and caveats: Similar non-spike TCR breadth was seen in vaccine and placebo recipients. It was reported that spike-specific CD8+ and CD4+ T cell responses were substantially broad after vaccination.

The V gene's germline CDR1 is SNHLY and CDR2 FYNNEI. This CDR3 is 13 amino acids long. The V end was cut by 6 bases, the J end by 7 bases, with 15 bases between. Treatment defined: some 20 received Ad26.COV2.S at low or high dose, single or two shots; roughly five received placebo; per-sample allocation not given. The investigators took samples on day 63 after the first vaccine or placebo injection. Boston supplied an adult donor aged 18-55 years. Comments on this clone: What it binds is not known.

The method was immunoSEQ multiplex PCR; TCRdb's version includes in-frame clones alone and lacks a portion of them. The data hold some 340,000 clones, with around 81% observed a single time. The specimen comprised peripheral blood, sampled in a trial of Ad26.COV2.S vaccine versus placebo. This clonotype was obtained from a person aged 18-65 years who received the Ad26.COV2.S COVID-19 vaccine or a placebo. The V call is TRBV2, the J call TRBJ1-2; a possible D gene is TRBD1 (6 bases). The CDR3 is CASRSNRDLGYTF. In DNA, the CDR3 is TGTGCCAGCAGGTCCAACAGGGACCTTGGCTACACCTTC.